This is a list of T cell receptor beta chains from one sample in a study of CD4 and CD8 cells across lung adenocarcinoma regions. One entry per CDR3 protein results from TCRdb running MiXCR on the PCR reads. The table has about 25,000 distinct CDR3 sequences, around 56% seen once. The sample taken for sequencing was CD8+ T cells from the center of a lung tumor. These receptors all come from a male donor with lung adenocarcinoma. The CD4 and CD8 labels of this study may be unreliable. CDR3s include the opening cysteine and the closing phenylalanine or tryptophan. The D gene is left open where the match is weak. Some rows mark clone size as missing; the rest say once, few, many or name a class of expanded clone.

J: TRBJ2-5
V: TRBV10-1
D: NA
size: NA
DNA: TGCGCCGGGAGTGACGGCCGTGCCACAGAGACCCAGTACTTC
CDR3: CAGSDGRATETQYF

J: TRBJ2-4
V: TRBV6-1
D: NA
size: NA
DNA: TGTGCCAGCAGCCCATCGGGCCTGGGAGCCAAAGACATGCAGTACTTC
CDR3: CASSPSGLGAKDMQYF

J: TRBJ2-6
V: TRBV6-1
D: NA
size: few
DNA: TGTGCCAGCAGTGCTTCGACTACAAGGGTTGCAGGGGCCAACGTCCTGACTTTC
CDR3: CASSASTTRVAGANVLTF

J: TRBJ2-3
V: TRBV6-1
D: TRBD2
size: NA
DNA: TGTGCCAGCTCCAAGGTGCTACTAGCGAAAAATACGCAGTATTTT
CDR3: CASSKVLLAKNTQYF

J: TRBJ2-3
V: TRBV6-1
D: NA
size: many
DNA: TGTGCCAGCACCGGGATCGGTACAGATACGCAGTATTTT
CDR3: CASTGIGTDTQYF

J: TRBJ2-7
V: TRBV7-2
D: NA
size: few
DNA: TGTGCCAGCAGCCGAGAGGCCACCAGGGTCTCCTACGAGCAGTACTTC
CDR3: CASSREATRVSYEQYF

J: TRBJ2-5
V: TRBV6-1
D: TRBD2
size: NA
DNA: TGTGCCAGCAGCCCCCTCCTAGCGGGGGGTTTGGAGACCCAGTACTTC
CDR3: CASSPLLAGGLETQYF

J: TRBJ2-1
V: TRBV20-1
D: NA
size: many
DNA: TGCAGTGCTAGAGATAAAGCGCGGAGCTCCTACAATGAGCAGTTCTTC
CDR3: CSARDKARSSYNEQFF

J: TRBJ2-7
V: TRBV25-1
D: TRBD1
size: once
DNA: TGTGCCAGCAGGGGGACAGGAGCCACAAATACGCAGTACTTC
CDR3: CASRGTGATNTQYF

J: TRBJ2-1
V: TRBV10-3
D: NA
size: NA
DNA: TGTGCCATCAGTTTCGGGGACCCTATTTTGGGGGGTGAGCAGTTCTTC
CDR3: CAISFGDPILGGEQFF

J: TRBJ2-7
V: TRBV6-1
D: NA
size: once
DNA: TGTGCGAGGCGGGGAACCAAGGATACGCAGTACTTC
CDR3: CARRGTKDTQYF

J: TRBJ2-2
V: TRBV30
D: NA
size: NA
DNA: TGTGCCTGGAGTGTTGTACACGGAGGCGGGGAGCTGTTTTTT
CDR3: CAWSVVHGGGELFF

J: TRBJ2-1
V: TRBV6-1
D: NA
size: NA
DNA: TGTGCCAGCAGTGTTGTTGGGGACAATGAGCAGTTCTTC
CDR3: CASSVVGDNEQFF

J: TRBJ2-4
V: TRBV6-5
D: TRBD1
size: medium-sized
DNA: TGTGCCAGCAACACTGGGGGACAGAGAAACATTCAGTACTTC
CDR3: CASNTGGQRNIQYF

J: TRBJ2-5
V: TRBV10-2
D: NA
size: medium-sized
DNA: TGCGCCAGCAGTGAGTCCGGAGAGCAAGAGACCCAGTACTTC
CDR3: CASSESGEQETQYF

J: TRBJ2-3
V: TRBV4-1
D: TRBD2
size: NA
DNA: TGCGCCAGCAGCCAGGAGATCGGGGGGGAGGGACCAGAGACGCAGTATTTT
CDR3: CASSQEIGGEGPETQYF

J: TRBJ1-2
V: TRBV6-2/TRBV6-3
D: NA
size: few
DNA: TGTGCCAGCAGTTACCCGGGTGGCTATGGCTACACCTTC
CDR3: CASSYPGGYGYTF

J: TRBJ2-3
V: TRBV27
D: NA
size: NA
DNA: TGTGCCAGCACTCCCCTGGGGGGCACAAACACTCAGTATTTT
CDR3: CASTPLGGTNTQYF

J: TRBJ2-7
V: TRBV3-1
D: TRBD2
size: NA
DNA: TGTGCCAGCAGCCAAGTTGCTAGCGGGTTCTTCGAGCAGTACTTC
CDR3: CASSQVASGFFEQYF

J: TRBJ1-6
V: TRBV10-1
D: NA
size: NA
DNA: TGCGCCAGCAGTGAACAGGGCCGCAATCAGCCCCTCCACTTT
CDR3: CASSEQGRNQPLHF

J: TRBJ1-6
V: TRBV10-3
D: NA
size: NA
DNA: TGTGCCATCGCGAGGTCAAAAAATTCACCCCTCCACTTT
CDR3: CAIARSKNSPLHF

J: TRBJ1-4
V: TRBV10-2
D: NA
size: many
DNA: TGCGCCAGCAGTGAGTCGACGTCAGGTTCGTGGGGGGATGAAAAACTGTTTTTT
CDR3: CASSESTSGSWGDEKLFF